This is a list of T cell receptor beta chains from one sample in a study of cytomegalovirus exposure and HLA in healthy donors. Assay: immunoSEQ multiplex PCR; the TCRdb copy retains only in-frame clones and omits some. Found here are roughly 120,000 clones, around 94% of them singletons; the top ten hold less than 1.5%. Sequencing was carried out using PBMCs. Source of these receptors: a woman aged 18-35 years in good health and CMV-seronegative. Each CDR3 is given with its conserved first and last residue. Fields, in order: D gene, clone size, J gene, V gene, CDR3 DNA, CDR3 protein. The D gene is left open where the match is weak. Size tells how often a clone was seen (once, few, many) or the class of an expanded clone, and some rows leave it out.

TRBD1 | NA | TRBJ1-1 | TRBV7-9 | TGTGCCAGCAGCTTAGACAGGGGGTGGACTGAAGCTTTCTTT | CASSLDRGWTEAFF
NA | NA | TRBJ1-1 | TRBV6-4 | TGTGCCAGCAGTGACACACGCTCGGGGGTTAGCACTGAAGCTTTCTTT | CASSDTRSGVSTEAFF
NA | NA | TRBJ2-6 | TRBV5-1 | TGCGCCAGCGCGAGATCCGTCCAAGTCTCTGGGGCCAACGTCCTGACTTTC | CASARSVQVSGANVLTF
TRBD2 | once | TRBJ2-5 | TRBV6-5 | TGTGCCAGCACTTGGCGGGAGAGTTCGGGAGAGACCCAGTACTTC | CASTWRESSGETQYF
TRBD2 | NA | TRBJ2-1 | TRBV7-2 | TGTGCCAGCAGCTCCCTAGCGGGAGGGCCTCTTGAGCAGTTCTTC | CASSSLAGGPLEQFF
NA | NA | TRBJ1-4 | TRBV30 | TGTGCCTGGAAAACATTGACAGCAACTAATGAAAAACTGTTTTTT | CAWKTLTATNEKLFF
NA | NA | TRBJ2-1 | TRBV2 | TGTGCCAGCAGTCCGGTCACGGTCAATGAGCAGTTCTTC | CASSPVTVNEQFF
NA | NA | TRBJ2-4 | TRBV28 | TGTGCCAGCGAGGAGACAGGCCGAAACATTCAGTACTTC | CASEETGRNIQYF
NA | NA | TRBJ1-4 | TRBV27 | TGTGCCAGCAGTTTGGGGGGATTGAGTGAAAAACTGTTTTTT | CASSLGGLSEKLFF
NA | NA | TRBJ2-3 | TRBV6-5 | TGTGCCAGCAGTTACTCCGGGGGAGATACGCAGTATTTT | CASSYSGGDTQYF
TRBD1 | NA | TRBJ2-5 | TRBV28 | TGTGCCAGCAGTTTACGGACAGGGGCTCGGGAGACCCAGTACTTC | CASSLRTGARETQYF
NA | NA | TRBJ2-2 | TRBV19 | TGTGCCAGTGAACTCAGGGGAACCGGGGAGCTGTTTTTT | CASELRGTGELFF
TRBD1 | NA | TRBJ2-2 | TRBV4-1 | TGCGCCAGCAGCCAGTTCCCCGGGACAGGGGCAACGGGGGAGCTGTTTTTT | CASSQFPGTGATGELFF
NA | NA | TRBJ2-5 | TRBV28 | TGTGCCAGCAGAAGTAGACTAGTAGGTAGGGAGACCCAGTACTTC | CASRSRLVGRETQYF
TRBD1 | NA | TRBJ1-4 | TRBV28 | TGTGCCAGCAGCCTTCCGGGACAGGGAAATGAAAAACTGTTTTTT | CASSLPGQGNEKLFF
TRBD1 | once | TRBJ1-4 | TRBV12-5 | TGTGCTAGTGGTTGGCAGGGGGCGAATGAAAAACTGTTTTTT | CASGWQGANEKLFF
NA | NA | TRBJ2-7 | TRBV6-1 | TGTGCCAGCAGTGAAGCGGGACACCCAAACGAGCAGTACTTC | CASSEAGHPNEQYF
TRBD1 | NA | TRBJ2-7 | TRBV15 | TGTGCCACCAGCAGAGATCTCGACAGGGTCTACGAGCAGTACTTC | CATSRDLDRVYEQYF
NA | NA | TRBJ2-7 | TRBV13 | TGTGCCAGCTCTGACCAGCAGGGCTACGAGCAGTACTTC | CASSDQQGYEQYF
NA | NA | TRBJ1-5 | TRBV6-1 | TGTGCCAGCATTGCGACAGCAACGGGCAATCAGCCCCAGCATTTT | CASIATATGNQPQHF
TRBD1 | NA | TRBJ1-1 | TRBV30 | TGTGCCTGTGAAACTAGACAGGGGGGGACTGAAGCTTTCTTT | CACETRQGGTEAFF
NA | NA | TRBJ1-3 | TRBV2 | TGTGCCAGCAGTGAAAGGACTGCAAGCTCTGGAAACACCATATATTTT | CASSERTASSGNTIYF
NA | NA | TRBJ2-7 | TRBV10-2 | TGCGCCAGCAGTGGTCCGCAGGGGAATCCGGCCGAGCAGTACTTC | CASSGPQGNPAEQYF
TRBD2 | NA | TRBJ2-7 | TRBV6-1 | TGTGCCAGCAGCACTAGCGGGGGACCCTACGAGCAGTACTTC | CASSTSGGPYEQYF
TRBD2 | NA | TRBJ2-1 | TRBV11-2 | TGTGCCAGCAGCTCTGCGGGAGGTATCTTCTACAATGAGCAGTTCTTC | CASSSAGGIFYNEQFF
NA | NA | TRBJ1-4 | TRBV5-1 | TGCGCCAGCAGCGGAGGTGGGCAGGTTAGCGAAAAACTGTTTTTT | CASSGGGQVSEKLFF
TRBD2 | once | TRBJ2-1 | TRBV11-1 | TGTGCCAGCAGCCTTACCGGGACTAGCGATTACAATGAGCAGTTCTTC | CASSLTGTSDYNEQFF
TRBD1 | NA | TRBJ2-1 | TRBV18 | TGTGCCAGCTCACCACCGGGACAGGGGGGATTAATGTTGCTCTTC | CASSPPGQGGLMLLF
NA | NA | TRBJ1-6 | TRBV11-2 | TGTGCCAGCAGCTCCTCCAGATCCTATAATTCACCCCTCCACTTT | CASSSSRSYNSPLHF
TRBD2 | NA | TRBJ2-1 | TRBV2 | TGTGCCAGCTTGACTAGCGGGAAACGGTCCTACAATGAGCAGTTCTTC | CASLTSGKRSYNEQFF
NA | NA | TRBJ2-7 | TRBV4-2 | TGTGCCAGCAGCCAACCGACGGGGGTGATGGGATACGAGCAGTACTTC | CASSQPTGVMGYEQYF
TRBD2 | NA | TRBJ2-2 | TRBV15 | TGTGCCACCAGCAGAGCGGCGGGAGCTGCCGGGGAGCTGTTTTTT | CATSRAAGAAGELFF
TRBD1 | NA | TRBJ1-2 | TRBV4-1 | TGCGCCAGCAGCCGGGACAGGGGAACCTATGGCTACACCTTC | CASSRDRGTYGYTF
TRBD2 | NA | TRBJ2-5 | TRBV6-5 | TGTGCCAGCAGGGCGGGACTAGCGGACCAAGAGACCCAGTACTTC | CASRAGLADQETQYF
TRBD2 | NA | TRBJ2-2 | TRBV10-3 | TGTGCCATAAGTACCGGGACTAGCGTGCACGGGGAGCTGTTTTTT | CAISTGTSVHGELFF
NA | NA | TRBJ2-3 | TRBV30 | TGTGCCTGGAGTGTACTAGATACGCAGTATTTT | CAWSVLDTQYF
TRBD1 | once | TRBJ2-7 | TRBV27 | TGTGCCAGCAGTTCCGGGACAGGGGCCGGCGAGCAGTACTTC | CASSSGTGAGEQYF
NA | few | TRBJ2-2 | TRBV7-6 | TGTGCCAGCAGCTTGGGTTTGGCGGGAAGCACCGGGGAGCTGTTTTTT | CASSLGLAGSTGELFF
TRBD1 | NA | TRBJ1-2 | TRBV6-5 | TGTGCCAGCAGTTGGGACCCGGGACAGGGGGATGGCTACACCTTC | CASSWDPGQGDGYTF
TRBD1 | NA | TRBJ1-6 | TRBV23-1 | TGCGCCAGCAGTCAAGCATCTGGTGTGGGACAGGAATGGATTATCTATAATTCACCCCTCCACTTT | CASSQASGVGQEWIIYNSPLHF
TRBD2 | NA | TRBJ2-1 | TRBV4-1 | TGCGCCAGCAGCCAAGCCCAAACTAGCGGGATCCCCTACAATGAGCAGTTCTTC | CASSQAQTSGIPYNEQFF
NA | NA | TRBJ2-1 | TRBV6-5 | TGTGCCAGCAGTTACGGCCAGTTAAGCTCCTACAATGAGCAGTTCTTC | CASSYGQLSSYNEQFF
NA | NA | TRBJ2-5 | TRBV30 | TGTGCCTGGAGTGTACGTGTCGGGGAGACCCAGTACTTC | CAWSVRVGETQYF
NA | NA | TRBJ2-3 | TRBV4-1 | TGCGCCAGCAGCCAAATAGCGGCGCCCACAGATACGCAGTATTTT | CASSQIAAPTDTQYF
TRBD1 | NA | TRBJ2-5 | TRBV5-1 | TGCGCCAGCAGCTCGGGACAGAGGGAGACCCAGTACTTC | CASSSGQRETQYF
NA | NA | TRBJ1-2 | TRBV5-4 | TGTGCCAGCAGCTTAGGGGGTCCCGATTATGGCTACACCTTC | CASSLGGPDYGYTF